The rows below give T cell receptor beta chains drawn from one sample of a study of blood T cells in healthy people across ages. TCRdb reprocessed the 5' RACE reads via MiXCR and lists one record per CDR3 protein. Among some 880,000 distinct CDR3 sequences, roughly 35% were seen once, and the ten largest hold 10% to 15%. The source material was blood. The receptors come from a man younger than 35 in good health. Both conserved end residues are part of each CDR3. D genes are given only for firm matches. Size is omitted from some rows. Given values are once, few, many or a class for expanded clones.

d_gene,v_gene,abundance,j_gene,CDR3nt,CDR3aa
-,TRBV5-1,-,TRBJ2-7,TGCGCCAGCAGCTCGAGAGGGGTGAGCGAGCAGTACTTC,CASSSRGVSEQYF
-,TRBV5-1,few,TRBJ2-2,TGCGCCAGCAGCCGGACCCCAGGGTTTGACACCGGGGAGCTGTTTTTT,CASSRTPGFDTGELFF
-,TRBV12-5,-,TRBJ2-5,TGTGCTAGTGGTCCCTCCTCGGGGGCCCGGGGGGAGACCCAGTACTTC,CASGPSSGARGETQYF
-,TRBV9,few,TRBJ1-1,TGTGCCAGCAGCGTAGTTGACAGGTTGAACACTGAAGCTTTCTTT,CASSVVDRLNTEAFF
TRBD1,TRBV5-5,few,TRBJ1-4,TGTGCCAGCAGCAGAGATCCCCGGGGACAGGGGGCGGTGAATGAAAAACTGTTTTTT,CASSRDPRGQGAVNEKLFF
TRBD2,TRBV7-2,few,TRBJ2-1,TGTGCCAGCAGCTTGCCCCTGACTAGCGGGGGGGCCTTGGATGAGCAGTTCTTC,CASSLPLTSGGALDEQFF
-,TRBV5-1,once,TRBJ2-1,TGCGCCAGCAGCGCTAAAGACACGAGGTCCTACAATGAGCAGTTCTTC,CASSAKDTRSYNEQFF
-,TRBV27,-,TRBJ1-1,TGTGCCAGCAGTCCCCTTGGGGGTTACTTTGAAGCTTTCTTT,CASSPLGGYFEAFF
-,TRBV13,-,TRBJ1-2,TGTGCCAGCAGCGCGTGGGAGGGCCGTGGTTACACCTTC,CASSAWEGRGYTF
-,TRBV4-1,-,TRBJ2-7,TGCGCCAGCAGCTACCTAGCGGGGACAGGCTACGAGCAGTACTTC,CASSYLAGTGYEQYF
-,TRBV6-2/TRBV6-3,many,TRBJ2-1,TGTGCCAGCAGCCGACAGGGAGGCTCCTACAATGAGCAGTTCTTC,CASSRQGGSYNEQFF
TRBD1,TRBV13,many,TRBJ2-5,TGTGCCAGCAGCCCAATAGAGGGACAGAAGAAAGAGACCCAGTACTTC,CASSPIEGQKKETQYF
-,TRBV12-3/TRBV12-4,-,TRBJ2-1,TGTGCCGGCAGTTCAATTACGCAGGAAAGCTCCTACAATGAGCAGTTCTTC,CAGSSITQESSYNEQFF
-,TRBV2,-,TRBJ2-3,TGTGCCAGCAGTGAGCGCAGAAACACAGATACGCAGTATTTT,CASSERRNTDTQYF
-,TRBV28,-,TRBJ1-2,TGTGCCAGCAGTCCCCTTGGTCGGCAGGGGAACTATGACTACACCTTC,CASSPLGRQGNYDYTF
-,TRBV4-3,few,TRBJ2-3,TGCGCCAGCAGCCAAGGAGGAGATCCGCCGGCACTCATCACAGATACGCAGTATTTT,CASSQGGDPPALITDTQYF
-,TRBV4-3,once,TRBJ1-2,TGCGCCAGCAGCCAAGAGATCCCCGCGACAGTTAACTATGGCTACACCTTC,CASSQEIPATVNYGYTF
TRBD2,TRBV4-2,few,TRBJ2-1,TGTGCCAGCAGCCATGGGGGGGGGAATGAGCAGTTCTTC,CASSHGGGNEQFF
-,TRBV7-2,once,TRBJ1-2,TGTGTCAGCAGCTTTCCGGCAGAAAATAACTATGGCTACACCTTC,CVSSFPAENNYGYTF
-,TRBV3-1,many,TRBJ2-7,TGTGCCAGCAGCCCAGGGGCTCCGAGCTCCTACAATGAGCAGTACTTC,CASSPGAPSSYNEQYF
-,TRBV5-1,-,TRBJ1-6,TGCGCCAGCCGGGACATCGTTAATTCACCCCTCCACTTT,CASRDIVNSPLHF
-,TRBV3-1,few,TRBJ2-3,TGTGCCAGCAGCCAAAATCCAGATACGCAGTATTTT,CASSQNPDTQYF